This T cell receptor beta chain was sequenced for a study of cytomegalovirus exposure and HLA in healthy donors (dated by TCRdb to the late 2010s). About the full investigation: An earlier analysis of about 560 of the donors reported 276 Gb of sequence data and approximately 120 million unique TCR beta sequences obtained from about 200 million T cells. About 300 gigabases of sequencing data and approximately 92 million unique TCR sequences made up an early release that covered about 640 HLA-typed donors. The genetic ancestry cluster associated with self-reported Caucasian donors included over 65% of the approximately 410 genotyped donors. The aim of the study was to test whether cataloging public T cell receptors could identify signatures of past pathogen exposure. Using immunosequencing, the study profiled T cell repertoires from about 650 subjects and related those repertoires to cytomegalovirus serostatus. In addition to the first cohort of 500 to 850 subjects, a separate validation cohort of about 120 different subjects was used. High-throughput TCR immunosequencing, statistical association of individual TCRs with disease status, and machine learning were combined to predict cytomegalovirus infection status. A later analysis re-analyzed previously published TCR beta repertoires from 650 to 800 donors and added high-resolution HLA genotyping to study TCR occurrence patterns. Rather than drawing on any new phenotypic data, the later analysis identified candidate immune exposures from TCR beta sequences and the way those sequences occurred across donors. An earlier analysis of approximately 630 of the donors applied high-throughput TCR beta sequencing to assess whether each TCR beta V gene segment acted as functional or pseudogenic. Alongside the repertoire data, information on donor age, sex, ethnicity and CMV serostatus was compiled. A later genetic analysis took genome-wide SNP genotypes for about 55% of the roughly 700 donors and used that subset as a discovery cohort. Every repertoire in the discovery cohort had been generated on one and the same sequencing platform. Class I and class II HLA loci were covered by the typing at four-digit resolution. Typing coverage differed by locus: A, B, C, DRB1 and DQB1 were typed in roughly 629-640 donors, DQA1 in about 500, DPA1 in 600 to 610, and DPB1 in 400 to 490. Roughly 5 DR-DQ haplotypes were handled as single units for association and clustering because linkage in the cohort was strong. Across about 380 genotyped donors of the cohort, an average of roughly 230,000 unique TCR beta nucleotide sequences per donor were sequenced, and 15% to 20% of those sequences were non-productive. Broad study findings and their caveats: Only TCR beta chains were sequenced in this cohort, and the absence of alpha or paired-chain data limited detectable features. A cluster of highly shared sequence variants was judged likely to be a technical artifact of the sequencing pipeline. Roughly uniform sequencing depth across donors was assumed in presence/absence analyses, although this assumption may not hold. Several of the top co-occurrence clusters appeared to be linked to parvovirus B19, influenza, CMV and Epstein-Barr virus, according to a later analysis. A further reported finding was that TCR beta sequences accurately predicted the HLA-A and HLA-B alleles for most subjects in the first cohort. Broadly in line with IMGT annotations, most TCR beta V segments showed up in productive rearrangements about 87% or about 30% of the time in an earlier analysis of approximately 600 of the donors. For the cohort, immune exposure information was limited to CMV serostatus. HLA typing was unavailable for some donors at each locus, so association tests used only the typed subset. A later analysis found that most CMV-associated TCR beta chains appeared HLA-restricted, with HLA associations seemingly driven largely by CMV exposure. Compared with equally common non-associated chains, HLA-associated TCR beta chains in a later analysis were more clonally expanded and had lower generation probabilities. In a later analysis, about 16,000 TCR beta sequences were associated with specific HLA alleles at a false discovery rate of 0.05. The earlier analysis of almost 600 of the donors excluded some 16 rarely observed V segments, including chromosome 9 orphons, because counts were too low. In the study, approximately 160 TCR beta chains were listed as associated with cytomegalovirus. In a later genetic analysis, a missense DCLRE1C variant was associated with V-gene and J-gene trimming of TCR beta chains, and the association was replicated in an independent cohort. When HLA alleles, especially DR and DQ, strongly co-occurred, attributing TCR associations to individual alleles was difficult. Compared with the approximately 670-donor mean, donors in an Asian-associated ancestry cluster had fewer N-insertions in productive TCRs, according to a later genetic analysis. Across donors, most TCR sequences were observed very rarely, whereas some public TCRs were present in many individuals. In a later analysis, the rate of TCR association differed among HLA loci, with DRB1 alleles having the most associated TCRs and HLA-C alleles having the fewest. Three of the identified cytomegalovirus-associated TCR beta chains were confirmed in vitro to be specific for cytomegalovirus antigens. In both the original and validation cohorts, the classifier was reported to diagnose cytomegalovirus status with high specificity and sensitivity. The authors suggested that the approach could potentially be extended to other disease states and immunological phenotypes. Correlated functional status among segregating V segments might be attributable to linkage disequilibrium, but an unknown experimental factor could not be ruled out. Because the 87-base-pair reads could not distinguish some IMGT-functional V segments, including TRBV6-2 and TRBV6-3, those segments were excluded.

On this clone: It has no known antigen specificity. Base quality data are lacking; no much larger clone is found one base away.

The cohort was made up of approximately 670 healthy bone marrow donors. At the time of sampling, every cohort member was nominally healthy, though immune exposures that went unrecorded were likely present. The donor was CMV seronegative and was included in the group of approximately 350 seronegative cohort members. Each donor provided a peripheral blood sample, and peripheral blood mononuclear cells were used for TCR beta sequencing. Genomic DNA was extracted from the blood cell samples with the Qiagen DNeasy Blood Extraction Kit. The library relied on the immunoSEQ multiplex PCR assay. For the multiplex PCR, a mixture combining 60 forward primers for TCR Vbeta segments and 13 reverse primers for TCR Jbeta segments was used. The CDR3 region of rearranged TCR beta genes was amplified from genomic DNA by a multiplex PCR assay. On the Illumina HiSeq System, the amplified TCR beta libraries were sequenced as 87-base-pair reads. The authors processed their data as follows. A later analysis counted about 80 million unique TCR beta chains across the 670 or so repertoires, and roughly 10 million of these chains were shared by at least two donors. A nearest-neighbor algorithm error-corrected the raw reads and collapsed the reads into unique sequences, merging closely related sequences to remove PCR and sequencing errors. To assign V, D and J gene segments, CDR3 sequences were aligned to IMGT reference sequences. For a sequence to be retained, a match of at least six nucleotides to both a V gene segment and a J gene segment was required. Rearrangements were classified as productive when the CDR3 lacked stop codons and remained in frame with V and J, and all other rearrangements were classified as non-productive. CDR3 was defined according to IMGT convention as the region running from the second conserved V-encoded cysteine to the conserved J-encoded phenylalanine. The earlier analysis of approximately 590 of the donors excluded any sequence lacking an unambiguous match to a single V gene segment. In an earlier analysis of approximately 610 of the donors, V segments were called functional above 56.7% productive rearrangements and were called segregating when the between-donor standard deviation exceeded 5%. A statistical classification framework was built to diagnose cytomegalovirus status from the catalog of TCR beta chain sequences. In a later analysis, TCR nucleotide sequences were compared against IMGT/GENE-DB human TR gene sequences so that V and J genes could be assigned. The TCRdist pipeline was used in a later analysis to assign CDR3 sequences and most-parsimonious VDJ recombination scenarios. A later analysis defined each TCR beta chain by its CDR3 amino acid sequence plus V-gene family, and excluded reads lacking a unique V-gene family. A later analysis removed roughly 590 highly shared, low-generation-probability nucleotide sequences to deal with suspected cross-contamination and a sequencing artifact. For each public chain, a later analysis derived a clonal expansion index from normalized ranks of inferred template counts within each repertoire. In a later analysis, generation probabilities were computed with a VDJ recombination model fitted to out-of-frame rearrangements, and the resulting probabilities were checked against IGoR. Hypergeometric tests were used in a later analysis to score TCR-TCR, TCR-HLA and TCR-CMV co-occurrence, with a repertoire-size bias correction applied to the TCR pairs. In a later analysis, false discovery rates were estimated by permuting HLA or CMV assignments 20 times. In a later analysis, co-occurring TCRs were grouped using DBSCAN, and TCRdist sequence similarity was added for clustering within HLA-allele-positive subsets. Repertoires with fewer than 30,000 or more than 120,000 public chains were left out of co-occurrence clustering, as were about five repertoires with anomalous nucleotide sharing. TCRdb stores this immuneACCESS table with in-frame sequences only. Part of the clones is absent; in the studies checked, under half of the shortfall reflects unresolved V genes, and no reason is known for the rest. V and J calls and clone size are copied from that table; D and trimming were computed from the DNA. This sample gives roughly 100,000 clones in total; 12% to 15% of them show up just once. The ten largest clonotypes hold approximately 0.8% of the sample.

V drops 7 bases and J drops 6 bases, leaving 21 bases in between. Reading the germline V gene gives CDR1 MGHRA and CDR2 YSYEKL. The CDR3 starts with the cysteine, ends with the phenylalanine, and has 16 residues. Here the CDR3 DNA is all that survives: 48 bases in frame from base 1. The sequence came from a female donor in good health and CMV-seronegative. Sequencing was carried out using PBMCs. The rearranged chain carries TRBV4-1 and TRBJ2-2; a tentative D match to TRBD1 spans 7 bases. The sequence in DNA is TGCGCCAGCACCTCAGGCGGGACAGCGAGACCCGGGGAGCTGTTTTTT. It translates as CASTSGGTARPGELFF.